This TCR beta chain was identified during a study of cytomegalovirus exposure and HLA in healthy donors. Study-wide results and limits: DRB1 showed the most TCR associations and HLA-C the fewest in a later analysis, as rates varied by HLA locus. A list of about 160 TCR beta chains associated with cytomegalovirus was given. Reported performance of the classifier showed diagnosis of cytomegalovirus status with high specificity and sensitivity. For most TCR sequences rarity was the rule, although some public TCRs occurred in many donors.

The germline V gene has CDR1 SQVTM and CDR2 ANQGSEA. This CDR3 is built from 13 residues. J lost 3 bases, V lost 5 bases, and 5 bases had no gene match. With regard to this clone: Its antigen remains unknown.

PCR was performed using 60 Vbeta and 13 Jbeta primers. Data came from immunoSEQ multiplex PCR; TCRdb stores just in-frame clones and leaves some out. The sample data list approximately 79,000 clones. The rearrangement joins TRBV29-1 to TRBJ2-3; 7 nucleotides agree with TRBD2. Sequencing was carried out using PBMCs. This receptor was obtained from a boy younger than 18 in good health and CMV-seronegative. CDR3 nucleotide sequence: TGCAGCGTTTTGGAGGGAGGGACAGATACGCAGTATTTT. It is translated as CSVLEGGTDTQYF.